This T cell receptor (beta chain) was documented in a study of T cells in Graves' hyperthyroidism and ophthalmopathy. Study context: Peripheral blood was secured at the point of initial diagnosis, before any treatment.

Initially, at the first diagnosis of hyperthyroidism and before any ophthalmopathy symptoms, blood was sampled. Template material for amplifying TCR beta CDR3 regions consisted of RNA transcripts. The TCR CDR3 first-round RT-PCR relied on the HTBI primer set. TCRdb ran MiXCR on the multiplex PCR reads and lists one entry per CDR3 protein. This sample has about 360,000 distinct CDR3 sequences; approximately 14% occur once, and the top ten carry about 27%. V was pared by 3 bases and J by 4 bases, with 21 bases between. Germline assignment: CDR1 ENHRY and CDR2 SYGVKD. The length of the CDR3 is 18 residues. The study, taken as a whole, reports: Ophthalmopathy and stable hyperthyroidism were told apart by a 13 V-J model. A median about 6.5 months before onset, the model predicted ophthalmopathy.

As for this clonotype: The antigen is undetermined.

The sequenced material came from blood. This clonotype was sampled from a woman aged 18-29 years with Graves' hyperthyroidism that later progressed to Graves' ophthalmopathy. This chain joins TRBV10-3 and TRBJ2-2; D tentatively fits TRBD1 or TRBD2 (6 bases each). CDR3 coding DNA: TGTGCCATCAGTGACCCCTGGGGGGCAGGGCTGAGCACCGGGGAGCTGTTTTTT. Amino acid sequence: CAISDPWGAGLSTGELFF.